A selection of T cell receptor beta chains follows, all from one sample in a study of T cell repertoires in cytomegalovirus infection. In TCRdb, the reads were re-called with MiXCR into one record per CDR3 protein. The sample includes some 110,000 distinct CDR3 sequences, about 9.5% of them seen just once. Which antigens these TCRs recognize remains unknown. The sequenced sample was PBMCs, sequenced either directly or after in vitro stimulation (not recorded which). These receptors came from a human donor in good health (CMV status not recorded). Some clones in this sample may be carry-over from other donors' samples. Both conserved end residues are part of each CDR3. D genes are given only for firm matches. Clone size is not always given. Where it is, it says once, few, many or a class for expanded clones.

TRBV5-4	NA	NA	TRBJ1-1	CASSLGALNTEAFF	TGTGCCAGCAGCTTGGGAGCATTGAACACTGAAGCTTTCTTT
TRBV5-4	few	NA	TRBJ2-7	CASSKQAYEQYF	TGTGCCAGCAGCAAACAAGCCTACGAGCAGTACTTC
TRBV27	many	TRBD1	TRBJ1-2	CASRDTGQGIGGYTF	TGTGCCAGCAGGGACACGGGACAGGGAATCGGCGGCTACACCTTC
TRBV7-8	few	TRBD2	TRBJ2-1	CASSPRRAGSYNEQFF	TGTGCCAGCAGCCCCCGTCGAGCGGGATCCTACAATGAGCAGTTCTTC
TRBV24-1	few	NA	TRBJ1-1	CATLGGEGTEAFF	TGTGCCACCTTGGGGGGCGAGGGCACTGAAGCTTTCTTT
TRBV9	few	TRBD2	TRBJ2-5	CASSVGGTSGGQETQYF	TGTGCCAGCAGCGTGGGGGGGACTAGCGGGGGCCAAGAGACCCAGTACTTC
TRBV14	NA	NA	TRBJ1-2	CASSRAVVDGYTF	TGTGCCAGCAGTCGAGCGGTGGTGGATGGCTACACCTTC
TRBV4-1	NA	NA	TRBJ1-4	CASSQTGLNEKLFF	TGCGCCAGCAGCCAGACGGGGCTTAATGAAAAACTGTTTTTT
TRBV20-1	NA	TRBD2	TRBJ2-1	CSARDGTSGKNEQFF	TGCAGTGCAAGAGATGGGACTAGCGGAAAAAATGAGCAGTTCTTC
TRBV24-1	NA	NA	TRBJ2-3	CATSEDKGVTQYF	TGTGCCACCAGTGAGGATAAGGGAGTTACGCAGTATTTT
TRBV7-6	many	NA	TRBJ2-3	CASSSRRVSDTQYF	TGTGCCAGCAGCTCGAGGAGGGTTTCAGATACGCAGTATTTT
TRBV28	many	TRBD2	TRBJ2-7	CASSRGAAGEYEQYF	TGTGCCAGCAGTCGGGGGGCAGCGGGAGAATACGAGCAGTACTTC
TRBV6-1	many	TRBD2	TRBJ2-7	CASSDPGLAFSYEQYF	TGTGCCAGCAGTGATCCGGGACTAGCGTTTTCCTACGAGCAGTACTTC
TRBV12-3/TRBV12-4	few	NA	TRBJ2-1	CASFLGLNYNEQFF	TGTGCCAGCTTTCTGGGTCTTAACTACAATGAGCAGTTCTTC
TRBV7-6	many	NA	TRBJ2-3	CASRRTSGPDTQYF	TGTGCCAGCAGAAGGACCTCGGGGCCCGATACGCAGTATTTT
TRBV3-1	NA	TRBD2	TRBJ2-1	CASSQEPSGYNEQFF	TGTGCCAGCAGCCAAGAACCTAGCGGTTACAATGAGCAGTTCTTC
TRBV6-6	many	TRBD2	TRBJ2-3	CASSVLAGETDTQYF	TGTGCCAGCAGTGTTCTAGCGGGAGAGACAGATACGCAGTATTTT
TRBV4-1	once	TRBD1	TRBJ1-3	CASSQDYRGLGNTIYF	TGCGCCAGCAGCCAAGATTACAGGGGGCTTGGAAACACCATATATTTT
TRBV7-3	NA	NA	TRBJ2-5	CASSLSGGSNQETQYF	TGTGCCAGCAGCTTAAGCGGGGGCAGCAACCAAGAGACCCAGTACTTC
TRBV7-2	NA	NA	TRBJ2-3	CASRGQGRDTQYF	TGTGCCAGCAGGGGGCAGGGTCGAGATACGCAGTATTTT
TRBV20-1	NA	TRBD2	TRBJ2-5	CSAPSGSRLETQYF	TGCAGTGCTCCGAGCGGGAGTCGTTTAGAGACCCAGTACTTC
TRBV7-9	many	TRBD1	TRBJ1-5	CASSLTGGGSNQPQHF	TGTGCCAGCAGCCTTACAGGGGGGGGAAGCAATCAGCCCCAGCATTTT
TRBV4-1	many	TRBD1	TRBJ2-5	CASSRQLTGGLQETQYF	TGCGCCAGCAGCCGACAGCTTACAGGGGGCCTACAAGAGACCCAGTACTTC
TRBV10-1	NA	NA	TRBJ1-2	CASSEDGNYGYTF	TGCGCCAGCAGTGAGGACGGAAACTATGGCTACACCTTC
TRBV9	many	NA	TRBJ2-1	CASSAPSMGPTGEQFF	TGTGCCAGCAGCGCCCCGTCTATGGGGCCTACAGGGGAGCAGTTCTTC
TRBV29-1	NA	TRBD2	TRBJ2-1	CSVGTSGVLDNEQFF	TGCAGCGTGGGGACTAGCGGGGTGCTTGATAATGAGCAGTTCTTC
TRBV19	many	NA	TRBJ2-1	CASQHQERYNEQFF	TGTGCCAGTCAACACCAGGAGAGGTACAATGAGCAGTTCTTC
TRBV4-1	NA	NA	TRBJ1-1	CASSRRRPKRDIVRNTEAFF	TGCGCCAGCAGCCGAAGAAGACCAAAGAGGGACATCGTCCGGAACACTGAAGCTTTCTTT
TRBV7-2	many	TRBD1	TRBJ1-1	CASSSPLRGPSKYGRNTEAFF	TGTGCCAGCAGCTCCCCCCTCAGGGGGCCGTCCAAATATGGGCGAAACACTGAAGCTTTCTTT
TRBV7-8	many	NA	TRBJ2-5	CASSTDQGLKETQYF	TGTGCCAGCAGCACCGATCAGGGTTTGAAAGAGACCCAGTACTTC
TRBV27	few	TRBD2	TRBJ2-7	CASSPSGADRYEQYF	TGTGCCAGCAGTCCTAGCGGGGCGGACCGCTACGAGCAGTACTTC
TRBV7-9	many	NA	TRBJ1-2	CASSLPTAVGYGYTF	TGTGCCAGCAGCCTCCCGACCGCGGTGGGGTATGGCTACACCTTC
TRBV6-5	few	NA	TRBJ1-5	CASSYSVLSNQPQHF	TGTGCCAGCAGTTACTCGGTTTTGAGCAATCAGCCCCAGCATTTT
TRBV7-2	many	NA	TRBJ1-3	CASSQRSASGNTIYF	TGTGCCAGCAGCCAGAGGTCAGCCTCTGGAAACACCATATATTTT
TRBV7-4	few	NA	TRBJ1-1	CASSGPGFIAFF	TGTGCCAGCAGCGGTCCCGGGTTCATAGCTTTCTTT
TRBV7-2	many	TRBD2	TRBJ2-7	CASSLQRGVNYEQYF	TGTGCCAGCAGCCTGCAGCGGGGTGTCAACTACGAGCAGTACTTC
TRBV5-1	NA	NA	TRBJ1-3	CASSLVTASGNTIYF	TGCGCCAGCAGCTTGGTGACAGCCTCTGGAAACACCATATATTTT
TRBV28	NA	TRBD2	TRBJ2-5	CASSPLVRAGVETQYF	TGTGCCAGCAGTCCATTAGTTAGAGCGGGAGTGGAGACCCAGTACTTC
TRBV6-6	many	TRBD1	TRBJ2-3	CASSYSVGTGGTDTQYF	TGTGCCAGCAGTTACTCGGTGGGGACAGGGGGCACAGATACGCAGTATTTT
TRBV7-2	many	TRBD2	TRBJ2-3	CASSLGLAGTDTQYF	TGTGCCAGCAGCTTAGGGCTAGCGGGCACAGATACGCAGTATTTT
TRBV23-1	NA	NA	TRBJ2-5	CASSQSMTGREETQYF	TGCGCCAGCAGTCAATCGATGACAGGCCGGGAAGAGACCCAGTACTTC
TRBV28	many	TRBD2	TRBJ2-5	CASRFGTRFVRETQYF	TGTGCCAGCCGCTTTGGGACTAGGTTCGTCCGAGAGACCCAGTACTTC
TRBV7-2	few	TRBD2	TRBJ2-7	CASSLLAGTAEQYF	TGTGCCAGCAGCTTATTAGCGGGGACCGCCGAGCAGTACTTC
TRBV4-3	many	NA	TRBJ1-1	CASSQVWGNTEAFF	TGCGCCAGCAGCCAAGTATGGGGGAACACTGAAGCTTTCTTT
TRBV29-1	NA	NA	TRBJ2-1	CSVEGGMSSYNEQFF	TGCAGCGTTGAAGGCGGGATGAGCTCCTACAATGAGCAGTTCTTC
TRBV7-9	many	NA	TRBJ1-4	CASSLSQNNEKLFF	TGTGCCAGCAGCTTGTCGCAGAATAATGAAAAACTGTTTTTT
TRBV7-2	many	NA	TRBJ2-1	CASSLRTVPSYNEQFF	TGTGCCAGCAGCCTACGGACTGTCCCCTCCTACAATGAGCAGTTCTTC